These 22 T cell receptor beta chains were sequenced from one sample in a study of blood T cells in healthy people across ages. The second PCR ran about 7 to 12 cycles with a sample-barcoded 5' primer and J-beta primers. TCRdb redid the calling of the 5' RACE reads with MiXCR, one entry per CDR3 protein. The table lists around 580,000 distinct CDR3 sequences, 40% to 50% of them singletons. Sequencing was performed on blood. All receptors derive from an older man in good health.

This clonotype has just one count. The rearrangement joins TRBV29-1 to TRBJ2-2, with D hard to call. This CDR3 has 12 residues. Germline V CDR1 and CDR2: SQVTM, ANQGSEA. V lost 5 bases to trimming and J lost 5 bases, with 9 bases between them. The CDR3 sequence is CSVIIGTGELFF. The CDR3 DNA is TGCAGCGTTATAATTGGTACCGGGGAGCTGTTTTTT.

The V gene is TRBV7-3, the J gene TRBJ2-5, with D tentatively TRBD2 (5 bases). Germline values: CDR1 SGHTA, CDR2 FQGTGA. V lost 5 bases to trimming and J lost 3 bases, with 16 bases between them. The CDR3 covers 15 residues. The CDR3 DNA reads as TGTGCCAGCAGCCCCGGCGGGTGGGATAAAGAGACCCAGTACTTC. It encodes CASSPGGWDKETQYF.

This chain links TRBV20-1 with TRBJ2-5; 10 nucleotides line up with TRBD2. The CDR3 is made up of 15 amino acids. The V gene end was trimmed by 3 bases and the J gene end by 3 bases; junction bases not matched to a gene: 7. Germline V gene lookup returns CDR1 DFQATT and CDR2 SNEGSKA (reference sequence). This chain's CDR3 is CSARGLAGAEETQYF. The CDR3 region has the DNA TGCAGTGCTAGGGGGCTAGCGGGGGCGGAAGAGACCCAGTACTTC.

The J gene is TRBJ2-3, the V gene TRBV20-1, with 9 bases matching TRBD2. The germline gives CDR1 DFQATT, CDR2 SNEGSKA (reference sequence). The trim removed 5 bases at V and 2 bases at J, leaving 5 bases unmatched. The CDR3 is 14 residues long. The CDR3 coding sequence is TGCAGTGCTGCGACTAGCGGTGTCACAGATACGCAGTATTTT. This codes for CSAATSGVTDTQYF.

The genes are TRBV29-1 and TRBJ2-1; 15 bases map to TRBD2. This CDR3 contains 14 residues. With 6 bases clipped from V and 6 bases from J, the junction kept 3 bases outside the gene matches. Germline values: CDR1 SQVTM, CDR2 ANQGSEA. In DNA, the CDR3 is TGCAGCGTGCGGACTAGCGGGGGGGCCAATGAGCAGTTCTTC. This translates into CSVRTSGGANEQFF.

This clonotype is a singleton in its sample. V is TRBV20-1 and J is TRBJ2-5; 9 bases agree with TRBD2. Trimming at V came to 4 bases and at J to 7 bases, leaving 13 bases not matched to a gene. Germline V gives CDR1 DFQATT, CDR2 SNEGSKA (reference sequence). CDR3 size: 15 residues. The CDR3 loop is CSAKPAAGGHATQYF. CDR3 bases: TGCAGTGCTAAGCCGGCGGCGGGAGGGCACGCGACCCAGTACTTC.

This chain joins TRBV10-3 and TRBJ1-1, with 9 bases lining up with TRBD1. Germline V CDR1 and CDR2: ENHRY, SYGVKD. This CDR3 spans 14 amino acids. Losses at the gene ends were 6 bases for V and 4 bases for J; bases not matched to a gene: 6. The CDR3 sequence: CAIREQGAGTEAFF. The CDR3 bases are TGTGCCATCAGGGAACAGGGGGCCGGCACTGAAGCTTTCTTT.

The chain couples TRBV28 to TRBJ2-3; 7 positions match TRBD2. The J segment lost 6 bases and the V segment lost 7 bases, leaving 10 bases of the junction unmatched. Germline V gene lookup returns CDR1 MDHEN and CDR2 SYDVKM. This CDR3 has 14 amino acids. CDR3 sequence reads: CASNSGFHADTQYF. As DNA, the CDR3 is TGTGCCAGCAATAGCGGGTTTCATGCGGATACGCAGTATTTT.

The rearrangement joins TRBV13 to TRBJ2-4; D possibly corresponds to TRBD1 (6 bases). Trimming pared 5 bases from V and 13 bases from J, leaving 21 bases between. CDR3 length equals 14 residues. Germline assignment: CDR1 PRHDT and CDR2 FYEKMQ (reference sequence). This CDR3 is CASSLTAGAYEQYF. The DNA for the CDR3 is TGTGCCAGCAGCCTCACTGCAGGGGCCTATGAGCAGTACTTC.

The J gene is TRBJ2-1, the V gene TRBV7-8; D uncertain. The CDR3 has 14 amino acids. The V gene's germline CDR1 is SGHVS and CDR2 FQNEAQ. With 0 bases removed from V and 7 bases from J, the gap between germline ends came to 10 bases. CDR3 sequence reads: CASSLAGRLNEQFF. CDR3 sequence (DNA): TGTGCCAGCAGCTTAGCTGGCAGGTTAAATGAGCAGTTCTTC.

This clonotype was observed a few times. The chain combines TRBV20-1 with TRBJ2-1; 14 nucleotides align to TRBD2. The V gene's germline CDR1 is DFQATT and CDR2 SNEGSKA (reference sequence). CDR3 length: 14 residues. The junction had 5 bases not matched to a gene; V was cut back by 5 bases and J by 8 bases. The CDR3 is CSAGGTSGSHEQFF. DNA for the CDR3: TGCAGTGCTGGCGGGACTAGCGGGAGCCATGAGCAGTTCTTC.

CDR3 in amino acids: CASVGKRAYNEQFF. The DNA of the CDR3 is TGTGCCAGCGTGGGCAAGAGGGCCTACAATGAGCAGTTCTTC. This chain uses TRBV12-3 or TRBV12-4 with TRBJ2-1; possible D gene TRBD2, 5 bases. V dropped 8 bases and J dropped 2 bases, with 13 bases sitting between them. This CDR3 is built from 14 residues.

J is TRBJ1-2 and V is TRBV20-1; 9 nucleotides align to TRBD1. The length of the CDR3 is 15 residues. Germline V gene sequence: CDR1 DFQATT, CDR2 SNEGSKA (reference sequence). V shed 7 bases, J shed 8 bases, and the junction held 17 bases outside the gene matches. As DNA, the CDR3 is TGCAGTGTTGAGCCGGGACAGGGTCGGGGGAGGGGCTACACCTTC. The encoded protein is CSVEPGQGRGRGYTF.

This clonotype showed up just a few times. The J gene is TRBJ2-1, the V gene TRBV15; D is unclear. Between the trimmed V and J ends, which lost 5 bases and 7 bases, there was a span of 3 bases. Germline-derived CDR1 and CDR2 are LNHNV and YYDKDF (reference sequence). This CDR3 is built from 10 residues. DNA for the CDR3: TGTGCCACCAGCGGTAATGAGCAGTTCTTC. Translated: CATSGNEQFF.

This chain uses TRBV6-5 with TRBJ2-5, with TRBD2 identical over 7 bases. Germline CDR1 is MNHEY and CDR2 is SVGAGI. V gave up 6 bases and J gave up 4 bases; unmatched junction bases: 8. The CDR3 runs to 14 residues. CDR3 amino acids: CASRTIAGAETQYF. Here the CDR3 DNA reads TGTGCCAGCAGAACTATCGCGGGAGCAGAGACCCAGTACTTC.

This clonotype was picked up one time. This chain links TRBV10-1 with TRBJ1-1; D is possibly TRBD1 (6 bases). The ends were cut back, 0 bases at V and 4 bases at J, with 9 bases in the middle. CDR3 length equals 14 residues. CDR1 and CDR2 from the germline V gene are WNHNN and SYGVQD (reference sequence). The CDR3 sequence is CASSESGGCTEAFF. CDR3 DNA sequence: TGCGCCAGCAGTGAGTCGGGGGGCTGCACTGAAGCTTTCTTT.

The chain employs TRBV7-6 and TRBJ2-1, with TRBD1 as a possible D gene (5 bases). V lost 2 bases and J lost 6, with 11 bases in between. This CDR3 has 14 residues. CDR1 and CDR2 from the germline V gene are SGHVS and FNYEAQ. In DNA, the CDR3 is TGTGCCAGCAGCTTATCAAAAGGGGTCAATGAGCAGTTCTTC. It yields the protein CASSLSKGVNEQFF.

The sample holds many counts of this clonotype. This rearrangement joins TRBV6-6 to TRBJ2-7; maybe TRBD1 (6 bases). The CDR3 covers 11 residues. The V end was cut by 5 bases, the J end by 7 bases, with 9 bases between. Germline loops: CDR1 MNHNY, CDR2 SVGAGI (reference sequence). Written as DNA, the CDR3 is TGTGCCAGCAGTCGGACAGAAGAGCAGTACTTC. This translates into CASSRTEEQYF.

The rearrangement uses TRBV20-1 and TRBJ1-2; no clear D. CDR3 length equals 15 residues. CDR1 DFQATT and CDR2 SNEGSKA come from the germline V gene (reference sequence). Trimming left V 0 bases short and J 8 bases short, with 19 bases between. The CDR3 DNA reads TGCAGTGCTAGAGATCATTTCCCCGACCAGAACGGCTACACCTTC. Translated, it gives CSARDHFPDQNGYTF.

V usage is TRBV7-7 and J usage is TRBJ2-3; D is perhaps TRBD2 (5 bases). Germline CDR1 reads SSHAT; CDR2 reads FNYEAQ (reference sequence). V lost 11 bases and J 4 bases, leaving 16 bases between the germline ends. This CDR3 has 13 amino acids. CDR3 DNA sequence: TGTGCCTCAGCCGGGGTAGCAGCAGATACGCAGTATTTT. It yields the protein CASAGVAADTQYF.

J is TRBJ1-5 and V is TRBV9, with a weak D call TRBD1 (6 bases). This CDR3 comprises 16 residues. Trimming pared 3 bases from V and 5 bases from J, leaving 18 bases between. Germline values: CDR1 SGDLS, CDR2 YYNGEE. CDR3 DNA sequence: TGTGCCAGCAGCGGAGGGGGAGGGGGTGGCGATCAGCCCCAGCATTTT. Encoded protein: CASSGGGGGGDQPQHF. The full variable domain, in which reference TRBV9 and TRBJ1-5 provide the parts outside the CDR3, is DSGVTQTPKHLITATGQRVTLRCSPRSGDLSVYWYQQSLDQGLQFLIQYYNGEERAKGNILERFSAQQFPDLHSELNLSSLELGDSALYFCASSGGGGGGDQPQHFGDGTRLSIL.

The J gene is TRBJ2-1, the V gene TRBV10-3; 7 bases fit TRBD1. V shed 10 bases, J shed 0 bases, and the junction held 6 bases outside the gene matches. This CDR3 is built from 14 residues. Germline CDR1 ENHRY, CDR2 SYGVKD. CDR3 sequence: CATMGTASYNEQFF. CDR3 sequence (DNA): TGTGCCACCATGGGGACAGCCTCCTACAATGAGCAGTTCTTC.